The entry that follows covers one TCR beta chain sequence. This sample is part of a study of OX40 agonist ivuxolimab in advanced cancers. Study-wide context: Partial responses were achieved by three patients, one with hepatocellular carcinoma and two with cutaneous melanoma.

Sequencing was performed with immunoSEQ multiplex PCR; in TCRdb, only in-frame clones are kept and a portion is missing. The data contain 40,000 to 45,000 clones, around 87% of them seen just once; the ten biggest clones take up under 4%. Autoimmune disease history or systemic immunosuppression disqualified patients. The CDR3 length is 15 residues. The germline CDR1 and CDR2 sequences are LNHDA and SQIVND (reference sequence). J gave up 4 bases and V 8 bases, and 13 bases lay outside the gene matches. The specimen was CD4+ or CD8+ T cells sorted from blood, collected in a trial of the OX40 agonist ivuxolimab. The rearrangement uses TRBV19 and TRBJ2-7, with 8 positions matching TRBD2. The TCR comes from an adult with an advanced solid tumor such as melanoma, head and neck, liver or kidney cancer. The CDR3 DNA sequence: TGTGCCAGTGCAACATTCGGGGGGGGTACTTACGAGCAGTACTTC. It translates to CASATFGGGTYEQYF.